A selection of T cell receptor beta chains follows, all from one sample in a study of control samples from healthy donors and cancer patients. Some clones are missing from TCRdb's copy, which holds only in-frame ones; the method was immunoSEQ multiplex PCR. The repertoire holds 55,000 to 80,000 clones, with approximately 89% as singletons. Sequenced: PBMCs. The receptors originated from a man aged 60 to 75 with colorectal cancer. Both conserved end residues are part of each CDR3. D genes are given only for firm matches. For some rows the clone size is stated as once, few or many, or as a class when expanded; others skip it.

>-|TRBJ1-3|TRBV12-3/TRBV12-4|-
CASSQTREGTIYF
TGTGCCAGCAGCCAGACGAGAGAGGGGACCATATATTTT
>-|TRBJ1-2|TRBV4-1|TRBD1
CASSPAGTADLFNGYTF
TGCGCCAGCAGCCCCGCGGGGACAGCGGACCTTTTCAATGGCTACACCTTC
>-|TRBJ2-2|TRBV28|TRBD2
CASSLSALAGVTGELFF
TGTGCCAGCAGTTTATCGGCACTAGCGGGGGTCACCGGGGAGCTGTTTTTT
>-|TRBJ2-5|TRBV5-1|TRBD1
CASSAGQGQETQYF
TGCGCCAGCAGCGCGGGACAGGGACAAGAGACCCAGTACTTC
>-|TRBJ1-1|TRBV7-3|-
CASSLGGMNTEAFF
TGTGCCAGCAGCTTAGGGGGTATGAACACTGAAGCTTTCTTT
>-|TRBJ1-4|TRBV5-1|-
CASSPTGFNEKLFF
TGCGCCAGCAGTCCAACAGGATTCAATGAAAAACTGTTTTTT
>-|TRBJ1-6|TRBV5-4|-
CASSRGANSPLHF
TGTGCCAGCAGCCGGGGGGCCAATTCACCCCTCCACTTT
>-|TRBJ2-1|TRBV5-4|-
CASSPWDNEQFF
TGTGCCAGCAGCCCCTGGGACAATGAGCAGTTCTTC
>-|TRBJ1-1|TRBV6-5|-
CASRAPNTEAFF
TGTGCCAGCAGGGCCCCGAACACTGAAGCTTTCTTT
>-|TRBJ2-7|TRBV2|TRBD1
CASSEDRVTYEQYF
TGTGCCAGCAGCGAGGACAGGGTCACCTACGAGCAGTACTTC
>-|TRBJ2-5|TRBV18|-
CASSPGIQETQYF
TGTGCCAGCTCACCAGGCATTCAAGAGACCCAGTACTTC
>-|TRBJ2-3|TRBV2|-
CASSAVTDTQYF
TGTGCCAGCAGTGCGGTCACAGATACGCAGTATTTT
>-|TRBJ1-1|TRBV9|TRBD1
CASSVEQGVNTEAFF
TGTGCCAGCAGCGTAGAACAGGGGGTGAACACTGAAGCTTTCTTT
>once|TRBJ2-2|TRBV28|-
CASSLWRGANTGELFF
TGTGCCAGCAGTTTATGGAGGGGGGCGAACACCGGGGAGCTGTTTTTT
>-|TRBJ1-4|TRBV5-1|-
CASSLVPTNEKLFF
TGCGCCAGCAGCTTGGTCCCGACTAATGAAAAACTGTTTTTT
>-|TRBJ2-5|TRBV18|-
CASSPRGGETQYF
TGTGCCAGCTCACCCCGGGGCGGAGAGACCCAGTACTTC
>-|TRBJ1-3|TRBV7-8|-
CASSPISNGNTIYF
TGTGCCAGCAGCCCCATTTCTAACGGAAACACCATATATTTT
>-|TRBJ1-1|TRBV7-3|TRBD1
CASSLGTGRLNRAEAFF
TGTGCCAGCAGCTTAGGGACAGGAAGACTTAATCGGGCTGAAGCTTTCTTT
>-|TRBJ1-2|TRBV28|-
CASSPGTVRGYTF
TGTGCCAGCAGCCCCGGGACGGTCCGTGGCTACACCTTC
>-|TRBJ1-4|TRBV5-5|-
CASSLQVLGNEKLFF
TGTGCCAGCAGCTTACAGGTGTTAGGAAATGAAAAACTGTTTTTT
>-|TRBJ2-5|TRBV7-2|-
CASSLAGRRETQYF
TGTGCCAGCAGCTTAGCTGGGCGGAGGGAGACCCAGTACTTC
>-|TRBJ2-7|TRBV10-3|TRBD2
CAIRRSSGGASYEQYF
TGTGCCATCAGAAGGAGTAGCGGGGGGGCCTCTTACGAGCAGTACTTC
>-|TRBJ2-5|TRBV29-1|TRBD1
CSAWDRPQETQYF
TGCAGCGCTTGGGACAGACCCCAAGAGACCCAGTACTTC
>once|TRBJ2-3|TRBV14|-
CASSPFTGHTDTQYF
TGTGCCAGCAGCCCGTTTACGGGCCACACAGATACGCAGTATTTT
>-|TRBJ1-6|TRBV19|TRBD1
CASSSPGQGNSPLHF
TGTGCCAGTAGTTCCCCGGGACAGGGGAATTCACCCCTCCACTTT
>-|TRBJ2-5|TRBV4-2|TRBD2
CASSQGTSGAPGTQYF
TGTGCCAGCAGCCAGGGGACTAGCGGGGCCCCAGGGACCCAGTACTTC
>-|TRBJ2-5|TRBV27|-
CASAPSGRRETQYF
TGTGCCAGTGCCCCCTCCGGGCGGAGAGAGACCCAGTACTTC
>-|TRBJ2-5|TRBV9|TRBD2
CASSAGLAGGQETQYF
TGTGCCAGCAGCGCCGGACTAGCGGGGGGACAAGAGACCCAGTACTTC
>-|TRBJ1-3|TRBV5-1|-
CASADGFSGNTIYF
TGCGCCAGCGCTGACGGATTCTCTGGAAACACCATATATTTT
>once|TRBJ2-7|TRBV5-1|TRBD1
CASSSGQGYEQYF
TGCGCCAGCAGCTCCGGACAGGGCTACGAGCAGTACTTC
>once|TRBJ2-1|TRBV28|-
CGSAGARGEQFF
TGTGGGTCGGCAGGGGCTAGAGGTGAGCAGTTCTTC
>-|TRBJ1-1|TRBV10-1|-
CASDYVMNTEAFF
TGCGCCAGTGATTATGTTATGAACACTGAAGCTTTCTTT
>-|TRBJ2-5|TRBV7-2|-
CASSRWGAGETQYF
TGTGCCAGCAGCCGTTGGGGGGCAGGGGAGACCCAGTACTTC
>-|TRBJ2-1|TRBV15|-
CATSRNDLTGYNEQFF
TGTGCCACCAGCAGGAACGACCTCACAGGTTACAATGAGCAGTTCTTC
>-|TRBJ2-7|TRBV11-3|TRBD1
CASSGGQGRSEQYF
TGTGCCAGCAGCGGGGGACAGGGCCGGAGCGAGCAGTACTTC
>-|TRBJ1-3|TRBV6-1|-
CASSGQGPSSGNTIYF
TGTGCCAGCAGTGGACAAGGGCCAAGCTCTGGAAACACCATATATTTT
>-|TRBJ1-6|TRBV19|-
CASYTGLRNSPLHF
TGTGCCAGCTACACGGGGCTACGGAATTCACCCCTCCACTTT
>-|TRBJ1-5|TRBV27|-
CASSLGGGSNQPQHF
TGTGCCAGCAGTTTGGGAGGGGGAAGCAATCAGCCCCAGCATTTT
>-|TRBJ2-2|TRBV28|TRBD2
CASRAGGPSVVLFF
TGTGCCAGCAGAGCGGGGGGCCCCTCAGTCGTGCTGTTTTTT
>-|TRBJ1-1|TRBV27|-
CASSLKGPTEAFF
TGTGCCAGCAGTTTAAAGGGCCCGACTGAAGCTTTCTTT
>-|TRBJ1-2|TRBV4-2|-
CASSQVSDSGAGNGYTF
TGTGCCAGCAGCCAAGTCAGCGATTCGGGGGCGGGAAATGGCTACACCTTC
>-|TRBJ2-5|TRBV25-1|-
CASSYWAQYF
TGTGCCAGTTCTTACTGGGCCCAGTACTTC
>-|TRBJ1-5|TRBV28|TRBD1
CASRRTGGGYQPQHF
TGTGCCAGCAGGCGGACAGGAGGTGGTTATCAGCCCCAGCATTTT
>-|TRBJ1-5|TRBV2|-
CASSTDSNQPQHF
TGTGCCAGCAGTACAGATAGCAATCAGCCCCAGCATTTT
>-|TRBJ2-3|TRBV7-8|TRBD1
CASSLRGSRDRGRTIRADTQYF
TGTGCCAGCAGCTTAAGGGGATCCCGGGACAGGGGGCGGACAATCCGCGCAGATACGCAGTATTTT
>-|TRBJ2-7|TRBV6-2/TRBV6-3|TRBD2
CASSAHSGGAYEQYF
TGTGCCAGCAGCGCCCATAGCGGGGGGGCTTACGAGCAGTACTTC
>-|TRBJ2-3|TRBV9|-
CASSARASSITDTQYF
TGTGCCAGCAGCGCCAGGGCGTCGTCGATCACAGATACGCAGTATTTT
>-|TRBJ1-2|TRBV5-1|TRBD1
CASSLETGTGGGYTF
TGCGCCAGCAGCTTGGAGACTGGGACAGGGGGTGGCTACACCTTC
>-|TRBJ1-4|TRBV11-2|-
CASSNRHTATNEKLFF
TGTGCCAGCAGCAACCGACACACCGCAACTAATGAAAAACTGTTTTTT
>-|TRBJ1-2|TRBV9|-
CASSSDLGGGGYTF
TGTGCCAGCAGCTCCGATCTTGGGGGCGGAGGCTACACCTTC